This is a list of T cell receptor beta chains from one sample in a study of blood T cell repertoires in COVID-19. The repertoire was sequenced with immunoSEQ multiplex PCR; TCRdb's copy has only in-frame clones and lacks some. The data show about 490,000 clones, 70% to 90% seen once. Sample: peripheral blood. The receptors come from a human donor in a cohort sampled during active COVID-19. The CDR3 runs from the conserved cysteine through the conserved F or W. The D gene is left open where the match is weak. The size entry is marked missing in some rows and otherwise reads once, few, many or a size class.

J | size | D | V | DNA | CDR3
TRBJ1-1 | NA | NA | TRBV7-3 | TGTGCCAGCAGGGACCCCGGAGGGAACACTGAAGCTTTCTTT | CASRDPGGNTEAFF
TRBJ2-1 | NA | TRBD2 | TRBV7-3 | TGTGCCAGCAGCTCCCTAGCGGCGAGCTCCTACAATGAGCAGTTCTTC | CASSSLAASSYNEQFF
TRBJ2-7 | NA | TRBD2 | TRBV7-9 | TGTGCCAGCAGCTACCCCGGGACTAGGACATACGAGCAGTACTTC | CASSYPGTRTYEQYF
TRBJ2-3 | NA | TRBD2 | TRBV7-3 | TGTGCCAGCAGCTCTTCTAGCGGGAGGACAGATACGCAGTATTTT | CASSSSSGRTDTQYF
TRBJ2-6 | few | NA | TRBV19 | TGTGCCAGTAGTCCGGGACTCAACTCTGGGGCCAACGTCCTGACTTTC | CASSPGLNSGANVLTF
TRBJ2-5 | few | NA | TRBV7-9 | TGTGCCAGCAGCTTAGATAGAGGACAAGAGACCCAGTACTTC | CASSLDRGQETQYF
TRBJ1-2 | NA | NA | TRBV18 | TGTGCCAGCTCACATTCTCCTCAAACAGGGAACTATGGCTACACCTTC | CASSHSPQTGNYGYTF
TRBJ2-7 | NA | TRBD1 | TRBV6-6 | TGTGCCAGCACACAGGGGGCTATGAGGTACGAGCAGTACTTC | CASTQGAMRYEQYF
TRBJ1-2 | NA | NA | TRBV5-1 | TGCGCCAGCAGCTTGGAGGCGGGGGTCTCTGGCTACACCTTC | CASSLEAGVSGYTF
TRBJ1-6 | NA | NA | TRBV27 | TGTGCCAGCAGTTACGGACAGAGAAATTCACCCCTCCACTTT | CASSYGQRNSPLHF
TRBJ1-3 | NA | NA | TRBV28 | TGTGCCACCGCTAAGGCGGGTTTCTACTCTGGAAACACCATATATTTT | CATAKAGFYSGNTIYF
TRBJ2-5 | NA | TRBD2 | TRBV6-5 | TGTGCCAGCAGCCCGCCAGCGGGAGGGGAAGAGACCCAGTACTTC | CASSPPAGGEETQYF
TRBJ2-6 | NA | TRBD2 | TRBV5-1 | TGCGCCAGCAGCTTGGTTGCGAGCGGGAGGGCCGGGGGACTTTCTGGGGCCAACGTCCTGACTTTC | CASSLVASGRAGGLSGANVLTF
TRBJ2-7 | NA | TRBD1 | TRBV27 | TGTGCCAGCAGTCGGGACAGGGGGACCGGCGAGCAGTACTTC | CASSRDRGTGEQYF
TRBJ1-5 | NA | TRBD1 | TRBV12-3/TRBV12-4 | TGTGCCTGGACGACAGGGAGCAATCAGCCCCAGCATTTT | CAWTTGSNQPQHF
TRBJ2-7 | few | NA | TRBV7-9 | TGTGCCAGCAGCCGCGGGGGCGGATCCTACGAGCAGTACTTC | CASSRGGGSYEQYF
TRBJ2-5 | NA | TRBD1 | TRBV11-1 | TGTGCCAGCAGCTCGACAGGGCCCGAGGGGGAGACCCAGTACTTC | CASSSTGPEGETQYF
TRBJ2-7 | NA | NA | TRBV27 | TGTGCCAGCAGTTTCGACAGGGAGGACGAGCAGTACTTC | CASSFDREDEQYF
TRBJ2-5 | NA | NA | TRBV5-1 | TGCGCCAGCAGCTTGGAAGGGAGAGGACGGCAAGAGACCCAGTACTTC | CASSLEGRGRQETQYF
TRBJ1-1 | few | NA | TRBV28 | TGTGCCAGCAGTATACAGGGGAACACTGAAGCTTTCTTT | CASSIQGNTEAFF
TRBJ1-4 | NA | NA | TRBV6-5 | TGTGCCAGCAGCTGGGGGCAGGATCCCTTTGAAAAACTGTTTTTT | CASSWGQDPFEKLFF
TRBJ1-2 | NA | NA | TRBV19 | TGTGCCAGTAGTATACGGAGGAACTATGGCTACACCTTC | CASSIRRNYGYTF
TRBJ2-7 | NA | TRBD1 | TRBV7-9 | TGTGCCAGCAGCTTTTTACAGGGGCTCGAGCAGTACTTC | CASSFLQGLEQYF
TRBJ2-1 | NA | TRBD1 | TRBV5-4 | TGTGCCAGCAGAGTGCCGGGACAGGTGACCCATGAGCAGTTCTTC | CASRVPGQVTHEQFF
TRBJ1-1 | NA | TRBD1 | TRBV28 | TGTGCCAGCAGTTCCCCGGCAGGGGGCTTCACTGAAGCTTTCTTT | CASSSPAGGFTEAFF
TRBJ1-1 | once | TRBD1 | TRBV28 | TGTGCCAGCAGTTTAGACAGGGGGCTATCAGGCACTGAAGCTTTCTTT | CASSLDRGLSGTEAFF
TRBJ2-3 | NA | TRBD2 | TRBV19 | TGTGCCAGTAGTGCTGAGGGACTAGCGGGAATCACAGATACGCAGTATTTT | CASSAEGLAGITDTQYF
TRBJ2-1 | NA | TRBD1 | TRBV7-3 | TGTGCCAGCAGTAGATATCGACCGGGACAGGGGGCGGATGAGCAGTTCTTC | CASSRYRPGQGADEQFF
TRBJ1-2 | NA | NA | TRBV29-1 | TGCAGCGTTGAAGGGTCTTTTTCGGGACATCTGGGTGGCTACACCTTC | CSVEGSFSGHLGGYTF
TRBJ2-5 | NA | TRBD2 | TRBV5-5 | TGTGCCAGCAGCTTGGGCCTAGCGGGAGGAGGGCAAGAGACCCAGTACTTC | CASSLGLAGGGQETQYF
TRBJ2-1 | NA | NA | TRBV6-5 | TGTGCCACCGTCCTGAGCACGCGGCAGTTCTTC | CATVLSTRQFF
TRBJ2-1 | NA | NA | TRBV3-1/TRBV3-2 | TGTGCCAGCAGCTTACAACCTACTAGCAATGAGCAGTTCTTC | CASSLQPTSNEQFF
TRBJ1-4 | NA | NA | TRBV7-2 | TGTGCCAGCAGCCTCGACAGTCTTAATGAAAAACTGTTTTTT | CASSLDSLNEKLFF
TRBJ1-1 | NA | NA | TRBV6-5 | TGTGCCAGCAGTTACGGCCGCAGGGAAAATTATGAAGCTTTCTTT | CASSYGRRENYEAFF
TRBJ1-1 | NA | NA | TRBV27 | TGTGCCAGCAGTTTAGAGGCGCAAGGTTGGACTGAAGCTTTCTTT | CASSLEAQGWTEAFF
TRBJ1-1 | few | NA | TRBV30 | TGTGCCTGGAGTGAGGGGCCCACTGAAGCTTTCTTT | CAWSEGPTEAFF
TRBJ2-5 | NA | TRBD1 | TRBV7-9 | TGTGCCAGCAGCTTAGCAGGGGGCGCAGAGACCCAGTACTTC | CASSLAGGAETQYF
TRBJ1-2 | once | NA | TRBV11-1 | TGTGCCAGCAGCTTATCAGGGAACTATGGCTACACCTTC | CASSLSGNYGYTF
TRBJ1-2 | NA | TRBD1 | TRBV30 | TGTGCCTGGAGTCCCGGGGGACAGAACTATGGCTACACCTTC | CAWSPGGQNYGYTF
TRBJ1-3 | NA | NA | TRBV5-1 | TGCGCCAGCAGCTTGGAGGGAGGAGGGAACACCATATATTTT | CASSLEGGGNTIYF
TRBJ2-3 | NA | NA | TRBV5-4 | TGTGCCAGCAGCTATGACAGCTATAGCACAGATACGCAGTATTTT | CASSYDSYSTDTQYF
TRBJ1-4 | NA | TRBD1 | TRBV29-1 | TGCAGCGTTGAACTCGTACAGGGGGGCGAAAAACTGTTTTTT | CSVELVQGGEKLFF
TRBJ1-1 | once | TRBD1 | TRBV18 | TGTGCCAGCTCACCGGGGGACAGGGTGGCTTTCTTT | CASSPGDRVAFF
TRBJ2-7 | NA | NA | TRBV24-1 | TGTGCCACCAGTGATTTCACAGTTACCTACGAGCAGTACTTC | CATSDFTVTYEQYF
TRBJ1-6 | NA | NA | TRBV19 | TGTGCCAGTAGCCACGTGGGGGGAAGCTCCTATAATTCACCCCTCCACTTT | CASSHVGGSSYNSPLHF
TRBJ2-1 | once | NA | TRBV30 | TGTGCCTGGAGTGTAGGAGGGGAAAGGTGGGATGAGCAGTTCTTC | CAWSVGGERWDEQFF
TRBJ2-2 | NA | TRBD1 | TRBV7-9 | TGTGCCAGCAGCGCAAGGGACAGAAACACCGGGGAGCTGTTTTTT | CASSARDRNTGELFF
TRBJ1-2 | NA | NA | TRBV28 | TGTGCCAGCGAAGGAGGGAGCTACACCTTC | CASEGGSYTF
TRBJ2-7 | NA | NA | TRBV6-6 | TGTGCCAGCAGTTACCGCGGGATGCAGAACGAGCAGTACTTC | CASSYRGMQNEQYF
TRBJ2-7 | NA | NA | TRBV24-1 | TGTGCCACCAGTGATGGAGGGTACGAGCAGTACTTC | CATSDGGYEQYF
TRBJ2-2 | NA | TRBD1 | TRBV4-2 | TGTGCCAGCAGCCACCCACAGGGGCCCACCGGGGAGCTGTTTTTT | CASSHPQGPTGELFF
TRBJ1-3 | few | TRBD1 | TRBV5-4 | TGTGCCAGCAGCTTACAGGGGAGTGGAAACACCATATATTTT | CASSLQGSGNTIYF
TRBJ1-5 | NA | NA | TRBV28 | TGTGCCAGCAGTTTCCCATACGGTGTACGCAATCAGCCCCAGCATTTT | CASSFPYGVRNQPQHF
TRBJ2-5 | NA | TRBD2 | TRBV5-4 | TGTGCCAGCAGCTTCCTTCCGGGACTAGCGGAAGAGACCCAGTACTTC | CASSFLPGLAEETQYF
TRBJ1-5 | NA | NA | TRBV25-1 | TGTGCCAGCAGTCGCCAGGGAAGCAATCAGCCCCAGCATTTT | CASSRQGSNQPQHF
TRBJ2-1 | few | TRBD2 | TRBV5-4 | TGTGCCAGCAGCTTGAGGACTAGCGGACGCGATGAGCAGTTCTTC | CASSLRTSGRDEQFF
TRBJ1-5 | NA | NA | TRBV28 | TGTGCCAGCTGGGTTAGCGGTCAGCCCCAGCATTTT | CASWVSGQPQHF
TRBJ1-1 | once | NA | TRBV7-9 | TGTGCCAGCAGCCCTTACGGGGTGGGGAACACTGAAGCTTTCTTT | CASSPYGVGNTEAFF
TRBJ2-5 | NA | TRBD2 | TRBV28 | TGTGCCAGCAGTTCAACTAGCGGGAGGAGGGGCGCAAGGGAGACCCAGTACTTC | CASSSTSGRRGARETQYF